This TCR beta chain is from a study of blood T cell repertoires in COVID-19. Study background: The samples span acute and convalescent COVID-19 from the United States, Italy and Spain. Sources were T cells, B-cell-depleted T cells, or PBMCs; the material itself was cDNA or gDNA.

Profiled with immunoSEQ multiplex PCR; TCRdb holds only in-frame clones, not every one. The table has 250,000 or so clones, about four fifths seen once. This sequence originates from a man older than 75 with acute or convalescent COVID-19. Material: peripheral blood.

The CDR3 DNA is TGTGCCAGCACCCGACAGGGAAGCTTATACGGCTACACCTTC. Protein sequence: CASTRQGSLYGYTF. J is TRBJ1-2 and V is TRBV5-4; 7 positions agree with TRBD1. The J segment lost 8 bases and the V segment lost 6 bases, leaving 13 bases of the junction unmatched. The CDR3 totals 14 residues. In germline, CDR1 is SGHNT, CDR2 YYREEE (reference sequence).